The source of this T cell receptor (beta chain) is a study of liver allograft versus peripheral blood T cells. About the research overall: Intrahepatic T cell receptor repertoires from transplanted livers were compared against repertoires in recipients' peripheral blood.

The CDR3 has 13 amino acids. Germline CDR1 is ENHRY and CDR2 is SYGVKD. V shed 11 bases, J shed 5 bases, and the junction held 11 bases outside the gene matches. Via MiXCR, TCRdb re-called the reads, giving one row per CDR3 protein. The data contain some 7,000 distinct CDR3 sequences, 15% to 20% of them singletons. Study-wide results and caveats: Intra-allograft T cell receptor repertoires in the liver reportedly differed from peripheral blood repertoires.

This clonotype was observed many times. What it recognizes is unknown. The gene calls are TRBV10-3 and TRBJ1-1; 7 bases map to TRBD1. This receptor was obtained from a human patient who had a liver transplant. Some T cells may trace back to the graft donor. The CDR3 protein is CAAGGGQRTEAFF. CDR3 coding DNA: TGTGCCGCGGGGGGGGGACAGAGGACTGAAGCTTTCTTT.